The clone carrying this T cell receptor (beta chain) was observed once. These data originate in a study of T cells in Graves' hyperthyroidism and ophthalmopathy. Diagnoses were established using clinical symptoms, serum thyroxine and TRAb, thyroid ultrasound and orbital computed tomography. PBMCs were collected from an approximately 9.2 ml volume of fresh peripheral blood. The V gene's germline CDR1 is MGHRA and CDR2 YSYEKL. The CDR3 covers 13 residues. V was shortened by 2 bases and J by 5 bases, with 6 bases between the two germline ends. Researchers amplified the TCR beta CDR3 regions from RNA transcripts. Using the HTBI primer set, a first-round RT-PCR was run on the TCR CDR3. TCRdb re-analysed the multiplex PCR reads in MiXCR, keeping a single row per CDR3 protein. The sample records under 450,000 distinct CDR3 sequences, roughly 13% being singletons.

V is TRBV4-1 and J is TRBJ2-2; no firm D call. This clonotype was obtained from a man aged 25 to 40 with Graves' hyperthyroidism that later progressed to Graves' ophthalmopathy. The sample comprised blood. The CDR3 protein is CASSQLGTGELFF. CDR3 DNA: TGCGCCAGCAGCCAACTCGGGACCGGGGAGCTGTTTTTT.